The 9 T cell receptor beta chains presented below share a single source sample, sequenced in a study of T cells in Graves' hyperthyroidism and ophthalmopathy (dated 2019 in TCRdb). The receptor library was made with multiplex PCR. The instrument given in TCRdb is Illumina HiSeq 2000. TCR beta CDR3 regions were amplified from RNA transcripts. A first-round RT-PCR of the TCR CDR3 used the HTBI primer set with the Qiagen OneStep RT-PCR kit. TCRdb took the public reads, trimmed them with fastp at Q25, ran MiXCR for clone calling and kept in-frame beta chains. Each entry is one CDR3 protein sequence, shown with its most common DNA and genes. The sample table records more than 500,000 distinct CDR3 sequences; approximately 16% of these occur just once. Clones ranked in the top ten supply roughly 29% of the sample. Material: blood. These receptors were obtained from a woman between 25 and 40 years old with Graves' ophthalmopathy.

This clonotype was counted between two and nine times. The DNA for the CDR3 is TGTGCCAGCAGCCAGACTAGCGGGAGGGGCCACAATGAGCAGTTCTTC. It codes for CASSQTSGRGHNEQFF. The gene calls are TRBV14 and TRBJ2-1; TRBD2 agrees at 14 bases. V trimming: 3 bases; J trimming: 5 bases; junction bases outside the gene matches: 3. This CDR3 is 16 amino acids long. Germline V lookup: CDR1 SGHDN, CDR2 FVKESK.

In this sample, this clonotype turned up a few times. The CDR3 protein is CASSRLAGVQGGFF. Written as DNA, the CDR3 is TGCGCCAGCAGCCGACTAGCGGGAGTGCAGGGCGGGTTCTTC. This chain joins TRBV5-1 and TRBJ2-1; 12 nucleotides line up with TRBD2. This CDR3 is 14 amino acids long. Germline CDR1 and CDR2: SGHRS and YFSETQ. Trimming cost V 4 bases and J 15 bases; bases outside gene matches: 11.

The V and J genes are TRBV7-2 and TRBJ2-7; 9 nucleotides agree with TRBD2. The germline V gene encodes CDR1 SGHTA and CDR2 FQGNSA. The trim removed 5 bases at V and 2 bases at J, leaving 7 bases unmatched. This CDR3 has 15 residues. CDR3: CASSLIAGEPYEQYF. The CDR3 DNA follows: TGTGCCAGCAGCCTAATAGCGGGGGAGCCCTACGAGCAGTACTTC.

The chain carries TRBV29-1 and TRBJ2-4; no clear D. CDR3 length: 15 amino acids. CDR1 and CDR2 (germline): SQVTM, ANQGSEA. The V and J ends lost 5 bases and 3 bases respectively, with 17 bases between them. This chain's CDR3 is CSVLRPGLGKNIQYF. As DNA, the CDR3 is TGCAGCGTTTTGAGACCCGGGCTGGGCAAAAACATTCAGTACTTC.

The table lists this clonotype with many counts. The J gene is TRBJ2-1, the V gene TRBV12-3 or TRBV12-4; 9 nucleotides line up with TRBD2. The CDR3 is made up of 16 amino acids. J was trimmed by 8 bases and V by 2 bases; bases with no gene match: 10. The CDR3, as DNA: TGTGCCAGCAGTTTATCGGCGTCTAGCGGGAACTATGAGCAGTTCTTC. Amino acids: CASSLSASSGNYEQFF.

This clonotype has only a few counts. The chain has TRBV11-2 and TRBJ2-4; D may be TRBD2 (6 bases). Germline CDR1 and CDR2: SGHAT and FQNNGV. The CDR3 runs 18 residues. V gave up 3 bases and J gave up 0 bases, with 18 bases separating them. The DNA for the CDR3 is TGTGCCAGCAGCTTTTTTTACCCCGGGGGTCTAGCCAAAAACATTCAGTACTTC. This gives the protein CASSFFYPGGLAKNIQYF.

This clonotype was seen at least ten times. This chain connects TRBV14 to TRBJ1-5, with D maybe TRBD1 (6 bases). The CDR3 covers 14 residues. The germline CDR1 and CDR2 sequences are SGHDN and FVKESK. The V gene lost 3 bases and the J gene lost 3 bases, with 9 bases spanning the gap. CDR3 DNA: TGTGCCAGCAGCCAGACAGGAACCAATCAGCCCCAGCATTTT. It encodes CASSQTGTNQPQHF.

This clonotype was detected many times. V gene TRBV28 combines with J gene TRBJ1-1; perhaps TRBD1 as D (6 bases). The CDR3 is made up of 14 amino acids. The V gene's germline CDR1 is MDHEN and CDR2 SYDVKM. The V end lost 2 bases, the J end lost 10 bases, and 17 bases lay between the germline ends. The DNA for the CDR3 is TGTGCCAGCAGTTTACTAAACAGGGTCCATGGAGCTTTCTTT. Translation gives CASSLLNRVHGAFF. The entire variable domain, with the rest obtained from reference TRBV28 and TRBJ1-1, is as follows: DVKVTQSSRYLVKRTGEKVFLECVQDMDHENMFWYRQDPGLGLRLIYFSYDVKMKEKGDIPEGYSVSREKKERFSLILESASTNQTSMYLCASSLLNRVHGAFFGQGTRLTVV.

As regards this clonotype: Just one base apart from a much larger clone, this may be a read error. CDR3 protein: CASSERVTSYEQYF. In DNA form, the CDR3 reads TGTGCCAGCAGTGAACGGGTAACTTCCTACGAGCAGTACTTC. This chain joins TRBV6-1 and TRBJ2-7; D is unresolved. The germline V and J ends were trimmed by 2 bases and 1 base, with 9 bases remaining between them. The germline V gene has CDR1 MNHNS and CDR2 SASEGT. The CDR3 spans 14 residues.